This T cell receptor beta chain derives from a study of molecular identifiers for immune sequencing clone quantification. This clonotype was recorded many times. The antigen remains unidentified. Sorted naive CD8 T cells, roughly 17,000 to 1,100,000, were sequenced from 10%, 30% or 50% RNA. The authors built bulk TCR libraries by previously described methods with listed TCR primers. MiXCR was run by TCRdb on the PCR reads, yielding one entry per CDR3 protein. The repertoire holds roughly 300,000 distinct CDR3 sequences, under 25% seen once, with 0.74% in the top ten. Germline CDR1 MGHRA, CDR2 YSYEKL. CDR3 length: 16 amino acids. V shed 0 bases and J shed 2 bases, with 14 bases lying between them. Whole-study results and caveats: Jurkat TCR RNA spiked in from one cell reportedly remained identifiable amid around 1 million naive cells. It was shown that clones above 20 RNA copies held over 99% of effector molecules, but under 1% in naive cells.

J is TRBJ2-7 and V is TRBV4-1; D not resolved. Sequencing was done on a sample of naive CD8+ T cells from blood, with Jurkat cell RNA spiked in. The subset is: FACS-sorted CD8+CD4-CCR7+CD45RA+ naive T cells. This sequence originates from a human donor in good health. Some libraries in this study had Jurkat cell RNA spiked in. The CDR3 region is CASSQERTLVPYEQYF. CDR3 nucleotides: TGCGCCAGCAGCCAAGAGAGGACGCTCGTCCCCTACGAGCAGTACTTC.